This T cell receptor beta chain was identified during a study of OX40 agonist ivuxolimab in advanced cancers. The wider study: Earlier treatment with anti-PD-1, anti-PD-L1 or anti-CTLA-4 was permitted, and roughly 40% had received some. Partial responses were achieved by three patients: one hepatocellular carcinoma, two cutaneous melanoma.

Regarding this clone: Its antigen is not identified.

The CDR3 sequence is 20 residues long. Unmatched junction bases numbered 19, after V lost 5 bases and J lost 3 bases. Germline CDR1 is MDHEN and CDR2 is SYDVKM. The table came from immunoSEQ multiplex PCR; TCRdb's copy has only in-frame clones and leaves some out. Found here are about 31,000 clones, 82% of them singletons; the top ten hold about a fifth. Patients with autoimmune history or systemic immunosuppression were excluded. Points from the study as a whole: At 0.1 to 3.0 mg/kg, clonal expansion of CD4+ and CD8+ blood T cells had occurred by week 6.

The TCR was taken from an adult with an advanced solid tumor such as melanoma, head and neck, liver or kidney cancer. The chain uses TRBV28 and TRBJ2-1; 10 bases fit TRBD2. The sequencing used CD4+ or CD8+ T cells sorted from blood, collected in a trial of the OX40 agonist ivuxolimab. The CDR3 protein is CASSPSQSGGAVAGYNEQFF. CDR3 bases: TGTGCCAGCAGTCCGTCCCAAAGCGGGGGGGCCGTAGCGGGCTACAATGAGCAGTTCTTC.